A single sample gave rise to the 10 T cell receptor beta chains below, sequenced in a study of graft-versus-host responses after intestinal transplantation (dated by TCRdb to about 2021). Sample time point, as interpreted from the label and publication: cells obtained before transplantation from donor or recipient. The library came from the immunoSEQ multiplex PCR assay. TCRdb took over this immuneACCESS table, retaining in-frame rearrangements with V and J assigned. Such tables are incomplete; in checked studies, under half of the missing clones stem from an unresolved V gene, and the remainder is unexplained. The sample includes about 70,000 clones, with around 91% observed a single time. Under 1.5% of the sample belongs to the ten largest clones. These receptors have no known antigen. The sample was unstimulated CD8+ T cells sorted from spleen or lymph node cells, taken before intestinal transplant. The receptors here all came from a human donor who received an intestinal transplant.

This sequence joins TRBV19 and TRBJ1-2, with a weak D call TRBD1 (6 bases). CDR3 length equals 15 residues. Germline assignment: CDR1 LNHDA and CDR2 SQIVND (reference sequence). V lost 3 bases to trimming and J lost 3 bases, with 14 bases between them. The chain's CDR3 is CASSMGALVDYGYTF. The CDR3, as DNA: TGTGCCAGTAGTATGGGGGCCCTAGTGGACTATGGCTACACCTTC.

The chain employs TRBV10-1 and TRBJ2-7, with D maybe TRBD1 (5 bases). Germline values: CDR1 WNHNN, CDR2 SYGVQD (reference sequence). V lost 6 bases to trimming and J lost 7 bases, with 16 bases between them. The CDR3 loop spans 13 amino acids. CDR3 amino acids: CASSGPGAGEQYF. The CDR3 DNA reads TGCGCCAGCAGCGGTCCTGGGGCAGGAGAGCAGTACTTC.

V is TRBV6-6 and J is TRBJ1-2; D unclear. Trimming shortened V by 6 bases and J by 4 bases, and 15 bases separated the two germline ends. This CDR3 contains 14 residues. Germline V gene sequence: CDR1 MNHNY, CDR2 SVGAGI (reference sequence). For the CDR3, the DNA is TGTGCCAGCAGCCTCCCGGGCGGGAGCTATGGCTACACCTTC. This sequence encodes CASSLPGGSYGYTF.

This chain joins TRBV7-2 and TRBJ1-5, with D possibly TRBD1 on 5 matching bases. The germline V gene encodes CDR1 SGHTA and CDR2 FQGNSA. V dropped 4 bases and J dropped 0 bases, with 13 bases sitting between them. The CDR3 spans 16 residues. The DNA of the CDR3 is TGTGCCAGCAGCTCCACGACGCAGGGTAGCAATCAGCCCCAGCATTTT. This sequence encodes CASSSTTQGSNQPQHF.

J is TRBJ2-5 and V is TRBV7-9; 9 bases line up with TRBD2. V lost 5 bases and J lost 4; bases outside the gene matches: 11. Germline CDR1 and CDR2: SEHNR and FQNEAQ (reference sequence). The CDR3 length is 16 residues. The CDR3 DNA reads as TGTGCCAGCAGCCATTTGCGGGGGGGCGTTGCAGAGACCCAGTACTTC. This translates into CASSHLRGGVAETQYF.

The gene calls are TRBV29-1 and TRBJ2-2; tentative D call: TRBD2 (7 bases). The CDR3 runs 15 residues. V lost 5 bases, J lost 3 bases, and 16 bases lay in between. CDR1 is SQVTM and CDR2 is ANQGSEA in the germline V gene. As DNA, the CDR3 is TGCAGCGTTCCACAGGGTGGGGGGGACACCGGGGAGCTGTTTTTT. It is translated as CSVPQGGGDTGELFF.

The V call is TRBV2, the J call TRBJ1-2; TRBD1 agrees at 9 bases. The CDR3 contains 16 residues. V shed 0 bases and J 7 bases; nucleotides not matched to a gene: 9. Germline-derived CDR1 and CDR2 are SNHLY and FYNNEI. The CDR3 here is CASSEALRDRVGGYTF. The CDR3, as DNA: TGTGCCAGCAGTGAAGCGCTCCGGGACAGGGTGGGTGGCTACACCTTC.

As for this clone: A read error may account for a junction end that differs from germline. CDR3 DNA sequence: TGTGCCACCGGCCGGGACAGGGCCCCTGGGAACACCATATATTTT. Translating gives CATGRDRAPGNTIYF. This chain uses TRBV15 with TRBJ1-3, with TRBD1 identical over 9 bases. CDR3 length: 15 amino acids. CDR1 LNHNV and CDR2 YYDKDF come from the germline V gene (reference sequence).

The chain links TRBV27 to TRBJ2-7; 8 bases line up with TRBD1. CDR3 length equals 15 residues. Germline V lookup: CDR1 MNHEY, CDR2 SMNVEV (reference sequence). The V segment lost 5 bases and the J segment 0 bases; nucleotides outside the gene matches: 6. The CDR3 coding sequence is TGTGCCAGCAGTCGGGGGACAGGTCCCTCCTACGAGCAGTACTTC. Translation: CASSRGTGPSYEQYF.

J is TRBJ1-1 and V is TRBV5-8; weak D call: TRBD1 (6 bases). The CDR3 spans 13 residues. Germline assignment: CDR1 SGHTS and CDR2 YDEGEE. V lost 0 bases and J 11 bases, leaving 14 bases between the germline ends. In DNA form, the CDR3 reads TGTGCCAGCAGCTTGGGTAGTGGGGGCGAGGCTTTCTTT. Its protein is CASSLGSGGEAFF.